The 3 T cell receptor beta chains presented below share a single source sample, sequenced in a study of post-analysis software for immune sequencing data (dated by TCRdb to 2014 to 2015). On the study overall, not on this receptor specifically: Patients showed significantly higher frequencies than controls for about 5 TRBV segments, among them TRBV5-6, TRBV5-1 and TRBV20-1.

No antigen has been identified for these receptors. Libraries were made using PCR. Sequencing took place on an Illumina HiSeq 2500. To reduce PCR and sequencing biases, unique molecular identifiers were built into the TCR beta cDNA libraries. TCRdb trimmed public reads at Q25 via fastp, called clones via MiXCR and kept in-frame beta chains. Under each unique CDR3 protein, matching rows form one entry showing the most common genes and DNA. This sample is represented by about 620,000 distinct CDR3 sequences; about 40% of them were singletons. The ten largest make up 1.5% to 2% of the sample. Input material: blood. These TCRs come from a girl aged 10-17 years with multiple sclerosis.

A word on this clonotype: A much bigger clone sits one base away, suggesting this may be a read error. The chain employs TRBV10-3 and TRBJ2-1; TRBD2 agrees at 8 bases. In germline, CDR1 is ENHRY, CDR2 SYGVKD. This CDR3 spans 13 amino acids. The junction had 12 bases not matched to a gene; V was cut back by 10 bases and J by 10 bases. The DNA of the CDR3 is TGTGCCACACTAGCGGATAGCTCCTACGAGCAGTTCTTC. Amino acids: CATLADSSYEQFF.

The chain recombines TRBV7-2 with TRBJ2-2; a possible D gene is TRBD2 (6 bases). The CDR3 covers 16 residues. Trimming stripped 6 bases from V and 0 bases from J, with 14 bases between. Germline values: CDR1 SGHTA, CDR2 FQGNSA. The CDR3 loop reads CASRPGVSANTGELFF. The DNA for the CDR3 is TGTGCCAGCAGGCCGGGGGTCTCAGCGAACACCGGGGAGCTGTTTTTT.

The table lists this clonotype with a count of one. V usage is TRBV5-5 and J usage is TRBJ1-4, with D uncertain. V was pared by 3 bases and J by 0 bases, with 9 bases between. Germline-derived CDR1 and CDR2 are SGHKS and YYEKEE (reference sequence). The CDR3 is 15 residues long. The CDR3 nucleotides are TGTGCCAGCAGCTCGAACACAGCAACTAATGAAAAACTGTTTTTT. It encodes CASSSNTATNEKLFF.